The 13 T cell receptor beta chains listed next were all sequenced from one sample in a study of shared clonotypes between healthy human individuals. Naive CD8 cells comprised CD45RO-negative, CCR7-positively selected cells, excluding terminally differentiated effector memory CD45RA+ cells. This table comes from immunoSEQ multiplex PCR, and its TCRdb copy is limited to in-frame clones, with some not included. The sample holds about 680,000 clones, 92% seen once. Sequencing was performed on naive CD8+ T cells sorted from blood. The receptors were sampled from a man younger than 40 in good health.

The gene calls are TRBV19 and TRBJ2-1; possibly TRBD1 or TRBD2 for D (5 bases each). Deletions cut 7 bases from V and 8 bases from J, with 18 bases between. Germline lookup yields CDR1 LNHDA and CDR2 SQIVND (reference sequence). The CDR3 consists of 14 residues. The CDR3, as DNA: TGTGCCAGTACCCGCCTGGGGGTTGGGGATGAGCAGTTCTTC. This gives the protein CASTRLGVGDEQFF.

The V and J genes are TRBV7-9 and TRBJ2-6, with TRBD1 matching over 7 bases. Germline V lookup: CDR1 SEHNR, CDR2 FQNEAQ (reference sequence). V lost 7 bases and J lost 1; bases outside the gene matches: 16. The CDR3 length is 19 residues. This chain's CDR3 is CASTHPLGGAGSGANVLTF. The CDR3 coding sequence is TGTGCCAGCACCCACCCTTTAGGGGGCGCGGGTTCTGGGGCCAACGTCCTGACTTTC.

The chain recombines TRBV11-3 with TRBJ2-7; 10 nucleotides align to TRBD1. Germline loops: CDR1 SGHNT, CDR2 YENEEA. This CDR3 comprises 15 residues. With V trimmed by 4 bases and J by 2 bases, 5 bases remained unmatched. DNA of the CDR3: TGTGCCAGCAGCTCAGCCGGGACAGGGGCCTACGAGCAGTACTTC. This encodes CASSSAGTGAYEQYF.

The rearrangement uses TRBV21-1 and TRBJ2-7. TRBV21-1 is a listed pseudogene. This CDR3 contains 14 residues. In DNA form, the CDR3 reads TGTGCCAGCAGCAAATTCCCTCCAAAGGACGAGCAGTACTTC. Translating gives CASSKFPPKDEQYF.

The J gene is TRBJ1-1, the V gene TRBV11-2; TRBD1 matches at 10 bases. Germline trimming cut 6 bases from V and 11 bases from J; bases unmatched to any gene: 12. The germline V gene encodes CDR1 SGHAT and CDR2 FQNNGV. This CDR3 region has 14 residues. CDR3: CASRFGTGATWAFF. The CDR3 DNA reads TGTGCCAGCAGATTCGGGACAGGGGCGACTTGGGCTTTCTTT.

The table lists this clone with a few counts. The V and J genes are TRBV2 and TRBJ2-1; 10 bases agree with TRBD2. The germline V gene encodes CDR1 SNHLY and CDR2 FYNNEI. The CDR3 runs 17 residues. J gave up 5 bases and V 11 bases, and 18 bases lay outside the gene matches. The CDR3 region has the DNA TGTGCCGGATATGTGGCGAAGGGGACTAGCGAGAACAATGAGCAGTTCTTC. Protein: CAGYVAKGTSENNEQFF.

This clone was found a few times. The CDR3 DNA reads TGTGCCAGCAGTGCGGGACTAGCGGGAGGAAACACCGGGGAGCTGTTTTTT. Amino acid sequence: CASSAGLAGGNTGELFF. J is TRBJ2-2 and V is TRBV6-1, with TRBD2 identical over 15 bases. The J segment lost 2 bases and the V segment lost 4 bases, leaving 2 bases of the junction unmatched. Germline CDR1 MNHNS, CDR2 SASEGT. The CDR3 runs to 17 residues.

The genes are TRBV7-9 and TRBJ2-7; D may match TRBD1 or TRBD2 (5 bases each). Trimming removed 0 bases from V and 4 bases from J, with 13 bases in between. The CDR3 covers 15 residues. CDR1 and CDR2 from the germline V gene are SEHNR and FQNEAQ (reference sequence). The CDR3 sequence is CASSLALGTEYEQYF. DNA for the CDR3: TGTGCCAGCAGCTTAGCCCTCGGGACGGAGTACGAGCAGTACTTC. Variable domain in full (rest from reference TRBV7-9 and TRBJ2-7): DTGVSQNPRHKITKRGQNVTFRCDPISEHNRLYWYRQTLGQGPEFLTYFQNEAQLEKSRLLSDRFSAERPKGSFSTLEIQRTEQGDSAMYLCASSLALGTEYEQYFGPGTRLTVT.

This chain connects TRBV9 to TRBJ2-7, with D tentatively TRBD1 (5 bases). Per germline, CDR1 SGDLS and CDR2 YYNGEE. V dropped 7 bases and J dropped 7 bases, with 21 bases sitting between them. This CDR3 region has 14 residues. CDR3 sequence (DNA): TGTGCCAGCCCCGAACCAAAGGGGATTGGGGAGCAGTACTTC. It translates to CASPEPKGIGEQYF.

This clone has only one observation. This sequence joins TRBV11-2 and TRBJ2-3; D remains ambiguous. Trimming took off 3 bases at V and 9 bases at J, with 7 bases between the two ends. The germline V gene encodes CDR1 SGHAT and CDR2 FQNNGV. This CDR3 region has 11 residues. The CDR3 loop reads CASSFLATQYF. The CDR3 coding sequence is TGTGCCAGCAGCTTCCTCGCCACGCAGTATTTT.

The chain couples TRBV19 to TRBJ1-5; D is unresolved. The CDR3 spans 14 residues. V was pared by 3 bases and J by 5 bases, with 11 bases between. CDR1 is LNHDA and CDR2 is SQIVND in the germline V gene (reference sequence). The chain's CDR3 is CASSISHSYQPQHF. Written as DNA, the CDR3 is TGTGCCAGTAGTATCTCACATAGTTATCAGCCCCAGCATTTT. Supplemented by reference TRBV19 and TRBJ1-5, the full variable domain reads DGGITQSPKYLFRKEGQNVTLSCEQNLNHDAMYWYRQDPGQGLRLIYYSQIVNDFQKGDIAEGYSVSREKKESFPLTVTSAQKNPTAFYLCASSISHSYQPQHFGDGTRLSIL.

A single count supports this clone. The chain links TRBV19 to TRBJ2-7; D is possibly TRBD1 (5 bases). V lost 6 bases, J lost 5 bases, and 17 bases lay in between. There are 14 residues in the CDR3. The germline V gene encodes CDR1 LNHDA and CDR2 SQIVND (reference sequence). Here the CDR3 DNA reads TGTGCCAGTAGCGATTCAGGGTTTTACCACGAGCAGTACTTC. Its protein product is CASSDSGFYHEQYF.

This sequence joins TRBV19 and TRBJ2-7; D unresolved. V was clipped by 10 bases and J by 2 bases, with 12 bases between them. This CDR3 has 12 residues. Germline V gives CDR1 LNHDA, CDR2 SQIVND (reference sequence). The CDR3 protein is CATAPSAYEQYF. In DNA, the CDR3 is TGTGCCACCGCCCCGTCGGCCTACGAGCAGTACTTC.